This TCR beta chain was profiled in a study of T-cell memory formation after mild COVID-19. About the research overall: Each donor largely had its own TCR clusters.

The table lists this clonotype with many counts. Its target is unknown. Germline V gene sequence: CDR1 SGHTA, CDR2 FQGNSA. J lost 2 bases, V lost 2 bases, and 17 bases had no gene match. The CDR3 spans 19 residues. One entry per CDR3 protein, called by TCRdb with MiXCR from the 5' RACE reads. The sample includes about 50,000 distinct CDR3 sequences, roughly a tenth of them seen just once. Study-wide results and caveats: Contracting CD4+ clones sat mainly in CM and EM; CD8+ in EMRA. Cross-reactive memory appears to have joined, as suggested by some responding clones showing up in pre-infection memory. Day 15 to 85 contractors were CD4/CD8 balanced; later expanders leaned CD4+.

This receptor was taken from an adult woman who had mild COVID-19 (a few samples of this study predate the infection). Cell type and time point are not known. The source material was PBMCs or a T cell subset sorted from them (not recorded which). The chain uses TRBV7-2 and TRBJ2-5; TRBD1 matches 7 bases. This chain's CDR3 is CASSLPPLKDRTRQETQYF. In DNA, the CDR3 is TGTGCCAGCAGCTTACCCCCCCTTAAGGACAGGACTCGACAAGAGACCCAGTACTTC.